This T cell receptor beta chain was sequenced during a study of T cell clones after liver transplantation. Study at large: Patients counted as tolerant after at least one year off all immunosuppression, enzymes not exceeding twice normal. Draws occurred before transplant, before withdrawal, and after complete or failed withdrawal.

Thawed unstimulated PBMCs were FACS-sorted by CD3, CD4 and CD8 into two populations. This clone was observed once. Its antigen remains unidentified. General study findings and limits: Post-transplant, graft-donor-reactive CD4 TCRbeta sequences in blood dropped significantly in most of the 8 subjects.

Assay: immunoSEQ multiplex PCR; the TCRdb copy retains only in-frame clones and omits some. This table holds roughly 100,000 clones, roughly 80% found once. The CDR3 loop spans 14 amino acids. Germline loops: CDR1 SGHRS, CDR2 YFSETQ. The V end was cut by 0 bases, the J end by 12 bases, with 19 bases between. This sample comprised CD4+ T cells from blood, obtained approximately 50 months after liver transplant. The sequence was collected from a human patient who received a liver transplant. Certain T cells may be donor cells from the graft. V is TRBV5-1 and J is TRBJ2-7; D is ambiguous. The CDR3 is CASSLVGRVGEMYF. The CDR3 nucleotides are TGCGCCAGCAGCTTGGTGGGTAGGGTTGGGGAAATGTACTTC.